Following are 14 T cell receptor beta chains from one sample sequenced in a study of blood T cells in healthy people across ages. A second PCR, run for roughly 7 to 12 cycles, used a sample-barcoded 5' primer plus a J-beta primer mix. TCRdb processed the 5' RACE reads anew with MiXCR; each CDR3 protein has one entry. The table includes over 450,000 distinct CDR3 sequences, less than 25% detected once. The sample was also linked to a second study, of T cells of mothers and their children.

The source material was blood. The source of these receptors is a boy under 18 in good health.

This clonotype has only a few counts. The chain links TRBV14 to TRBJ2-5, with D unclear. This CDR3 region has 12 residues. Germline CDR1 and CDR2: SGHDN and FVKESK. V was trimmed by 4 bases and J by 7 bases, leaving 10 bases between them. In nucleotides, the CDR3 is TGTGCCAGCAGCCGGCGGCTGGGGACCCAGTACTTC. It encodes CASSRRLGTQYF.

The chain couples TRBV6-8 to TRBJ2-1; TRBD2 matches 7 bases. Germline loops: CDR1 MNHGY, CDR2 SAAAGT. The length of the CDR3 is 17 residues. J was trimmed by 0 bases and V by 2 bases; bases with no gene match: 7. CDR3 in DNA: TGTGCCAGCAGTTACCGCAGAGGCGGGAGCTCCTACAATGAGCAGTTCTTC. It encodes CASSYRRGGSSYNEQFF.

The sample holds many counts of this clonotype. The J gene is TRBJ1-2, the V gene TRBV7-2; D unresolved. The CDR3 loop spans 15 amino acids. Trimming stripped 2 bases from V and 4 bases from J, with 14 bases between. Germline loops: CDR1 SGHTA, CDR2 FQGNSA. CDR3 amino acids: CASSLRADQRYGYTF. The DNA for the CDR3 is TGTGCCAGCAGCTTAAGGGCAGACCAACGCTATGGCTACACCTTC. Complete variable domain (other parts from reference TRBV7-2 and TRBJ1-2): GAGVSQSPSNKVTEKGKDVELRCDPISGHTALYWYRQSLGQGLEFLIYFQGNSAPDKSGLPSDRFSAERTGGSVSTLTIQRTQQEDSAVYLCASSLRADQRYGYTFGSGTRLTVV.

This CDR3 is CASRRTSGNTGELFF. The DNA of the CDR3 is TGTGCCAGCAGACGGACTAGCGGTAACACCGGGGAGCTGTTTTTT. This chain connects TRBV27 to TRBJ2-2; 10 bases agree with TRBD2. The CDR3 totals 15 residues. CDR1 is MNHEY and CDR2 is SMNVEV in the germline V gene (reference sequence). The V and J ends lost 6 bases and 2 bases, in that order; junction bases with no gene match: 3.

The V gene is TRBV7-2, the J gene TRBJ2-7; 7 bases map to TRBD2. Trimming at V came to 5 bases and at J to 0 bases, leaving 10 bases not matched to a gene. Germline CDR1 reads SGHTA; CDR2 reads FQGNSA. This CDR3 is built from 16 residues. The CDR3 coding sequence is TGTGCCAGCAGCCCCCTGGGGCGGGGGAGCTCCTACGAGCAGTACTTC. It is translated as CASSPLGRGSSYEQYF.

The genes are TRBV7-3 and TRBJ2-5, with D tentatively TRBD1 (6 bases). The tail of the sequence fits TRBJ2-1 better, so the J call may be wrong. The CDR3 runs to 15 residues. CDR1 is SGHTA, CDR2 FQGTGA, per germline. The CDR3 DNA sequence: TGTGCCAGCAGCTTAGGGGGAACCAGGGGCAATGAGCAGTTCTTC. Amino acids: CASSLGGTRGNEQFF.

This clonotype has just a few counts. The CDR3 spells CATSRRTGTGGNTIYF. CDR3 DNA sequence: TGTGCCACCAGCAGAAGAACCGGGACAGGGGGAAACACCATATATTTT. The rearrangement uses TRBV15 and TRBJ1-3; TRBD1 aligns across 9 bases. J gave up 4 bases and V 2 bases, and 6 bases lay outside the gene matches. There are 16 residues in the CDR3. From germline, CDR1 is LNHNV and CDR2 YYDKDF (reference sequence).

This clonotype was observed a few times. The rearrangement links TRBV12-3 or TRBV12-4 to TRBJ1-1; no clear D. The CDR3 covers 12 residues. V was shortened by 8 bases and J by 6 bases, with 13 bases between the two germline ends. This CDR3 is CASLRWMAEAFF. Here the CDR3 DNA reads TGTGCCAGCCTTCGCTGGATGGCTGAAGCTTTCTTT.

This chain uses TRBV20-1 with TRBJ2-5; D might be TRBD1 or TRBD2, each matching 5 bases. Germline values: CDR1 DFQATT, CDR2 SNEGSKA (reference sequence). Trimming removed 6 bases at V and 7 bases at J, with 12 bases between. CDR3 length: 11 amino acids. The CDR3 DNA reads as TGCAGTGCGGGATGGGGGATGACCCAGTACTTC. Translating gives CSAGWGMTQYF.

This clonotype appeared many times. The gene calls are TRBV29-1 and TRBJ2-7; possible D gene TRBD2, 5 bases. The CDR3 sequence is 15 residues long. Deletions cut 3 bases from V and 2 bases from J, with 17 bases between. The germline gives CDR1 SQVTM, CDR2 ANQGSEA. CDR3 nucleotide sequence: TGCAGCGTTGATGGGGTTGCGGGTGAAACCTACGAGCAGTACTTC. This codes for CSVDGVAGETYEQYF.

This chain connects TRBV20-1 to TRBJ2-7; TRBD2 matches 11 bases. The CDR3 totals 15 residues. Germline V gene sequence: CDR1 DFQATT, CDR2 SNEGSKA (reference sequence). Trimming took 0 bases from V and 2 from J; bases not matched to a gene: 3. DNA for the CDR3: TGCAGTGCTAGAGAACTAGCGGGGGTACCCTACGAGCAGTACTTC. Amino acids: CSARELAGVPYEQYF.

This clonotype was detected a few times. One end of the junction does not line up with germline, which may come from a read error. The chain is built from TRBV7-9 and TRBJ1-1; D ambiguous. This CDR3 is built from 14 residues. From germline, CDR1 is SEHNR and CDR2 FQNEAQ (reference sequence). CDR3 sequence reads: CASSLARRNAEAFF. Written as DNA, the CDR3 is TGTGCCAGCAGCTTAGCGCGCAGGAACGCTGAAGCTTTCTTT.

V usage is TRBV4-1 and J usage is TRBJ2-5; D remains unclear. Germline V gene lookup returns CDR1 MGHRA and CDR2 YSYEKL. Trimming removed 0 bases at V and 3 bases at J, with 8 bases between. The CDR3 runs to 14 residues. As DNA, the CDR3 is TGCGCCAGCAGCCAAGAACAACTGAAAGAGACCCAGTACTTC. It is translated as CASSQEQLKETQYF.

The chain combines TRBV6-5 with TRBJ1-2; a possible D gene is TRBD1 (6 bases). CDR3 size: 13 residues. The V gene lost 7 bases and the J gene lost 5 bases, with 14 bases spanning the gap. Germline CDR1 is MNHEY and CDR2 is SVGAGI. The CDR3 loop is CASTQQGLYGYTF. In nucleotides, the CDR3 is TGTGCCAGCACCCAACAGGGCCTTTATGGCTACACCTTC.